The 2 T cell receptor beta chains reported below all come from one sample, sequenced in a study of blood T cells in healthy people across ages. Alongside a J-beta primer mix, a sample-barcoded 5' primer served in a second PCR lasting 7 to 11 cycles. TCRdb reprocessed the 5' RACE reads with MiXCR, giving one entry per CDR3 protein. The table lists roughly 730,000 distinct CDR3 sequences, more than 50% of them singletons. The source material was blood. Source of these receptors: a man aged 40-50 years in good health.

V is TRBV4-2 and J is TRBJ2-1; TRBD2 matches at 9 bases. CDR3 length equals 17 residues. Germline V gene lookup returns CDR1 LGHNA and CDR2 YNFKEQ. The trim removed 4 bases at V and 4 bases at J, leaving 11 bases unmatched. The DNA for the CDR3 is TGTGCCAGCAGCCCGGTCATAGCGGGAGAAGGGTACAATGAGCAGTTCTTC. Its protein is CASSPVIAGEGYNEQFF.

The chain has TRBV20-1 and TRBJ2-3, with 7 nucleotides matching TRBD2. Germline V lookup: CDR1 DFQATT, CDR2 SNEGSKA (reference sequence). This CDR3 has 13 amino acids. With 6 bases clipped from V and 10 bases from J, the junction kept 13 bases outside the gene matches. CDR3 sequence (DNA): TGCAGTGCCAGACCTACGGGACTACCCCCGCAGTATTTT. Translation: CSARPTGLPPQYF.